One sample yielded the 2 T cell receptor beta chains listed below, sequenced in a study of cytomegalovirus exposure and HLA in healthy donors. The PCR had 60 Vbeta and 13 Jbeta primers. The table came from immunoSEQ multiplex PCR; TCRdb's copy has only in-frame clones and leaves some out. Found here are around 97,000 clones, 73% of them singletons; the top ten hold more than 3%. Sequences were obtained from PBMCs. These receptor sequences come from a man in his forties in good health and CMV-seronegative.

V gene TRBV18 combines with J gene TRBJ2-1; 10 bases are shared with TRBD2. Per the germline V gene, CDR1 is KGHSH and CDR2 is LQKENI. The V gene end was trimmed by 0 bases and the J gene end by 4 bases; junction bases not matched to a gene: 0. The CDR3 contains 15 residues. The CDR3 spells CASSPPSGGYNEQFF. The CDR3, as DNA: TGTGCCAGCTCACCACCTAGCGGGGGGTACAATGAGCAGTTCTTC.

The chain joins TRBV6-5 to TRBJ2-7; 10 positions agree with TRBD1. The germline gives CDR1 MNHEY, CDR2 SVGAGI. CDR3 size: 15 residues. The V gene end was trimmed by 6 bases and the J gene end by 3 bases; junction bases not matched to a gene: 8. This CDR3 is CASRPNGDRGYEQYF. CDR3 DNA: TGTGCCAGCAGGCCTAATGGGGACAGGGGCTACGAGCAGTACTTC.